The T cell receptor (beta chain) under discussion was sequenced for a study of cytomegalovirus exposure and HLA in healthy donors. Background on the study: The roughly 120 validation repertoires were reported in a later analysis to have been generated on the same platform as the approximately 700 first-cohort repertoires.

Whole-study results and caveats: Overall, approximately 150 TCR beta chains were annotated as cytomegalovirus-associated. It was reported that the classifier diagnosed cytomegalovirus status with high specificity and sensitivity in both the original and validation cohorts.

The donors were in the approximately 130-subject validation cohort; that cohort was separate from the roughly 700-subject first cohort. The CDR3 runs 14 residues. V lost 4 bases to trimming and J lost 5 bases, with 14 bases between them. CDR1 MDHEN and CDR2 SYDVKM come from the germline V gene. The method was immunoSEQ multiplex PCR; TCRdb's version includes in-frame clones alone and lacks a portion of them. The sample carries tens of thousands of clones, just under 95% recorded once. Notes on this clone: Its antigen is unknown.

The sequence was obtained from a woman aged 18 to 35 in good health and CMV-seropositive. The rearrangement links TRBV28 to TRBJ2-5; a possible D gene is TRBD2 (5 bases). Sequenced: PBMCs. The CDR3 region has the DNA TGTGCCAGCAGTTCTAGTGAGGGCCGCGAGACCCAGTACTTC. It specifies CASSSSEGRETQYF.